The 10 T cell receptor beta chains below were found in one sample sequenced in a study of post-analysis software for immune sequencing data. Findings and limits, study-wide: Four to six TRBV segments (TRBV5-6, TRBV5-1 and TRBV20-1 among them) occurred more frequently in patients than in controls.

These receptors' antigens are unknown. Unique molecular identifiers tagged the TCR beta cDNA libraries. TCRdb called the PCR reads again in MiXCR, with one record for every CDR3 protein. Of around 700,000 distinct CDR3 sequences listed, 59% are singletons. Sequenced: blood. Receptor source: a girl aged 2 to 10 with multiple sclerosis.

The chain links TRBV14 to TRBJ2-4, with D possibly being TRBD2 (6 bases). The CDR3 extends over 16 amino acids. Per the germline V gene, CDR1 is SGHDN and CDR2 is FVKESK. V lost 1 base and J lost 1, with 11 bases in between. CDR3 in amino acids: CASSQGRERAKNIQYF. CDR3 nucleotides: TGTGCCAGCAGCCAAGGGAGGGAAAGGGCCAAAAACATTCAGTACTTC.

The chain combines TRBV5-1 with TRBJ1-1, with a tentative D call TRBD1 (6 bases). The CDR3 length is 14 residues. The V end was cut by 2 bases, the J end by 7 bases, with 15 bases between. Germline V gives CDR1 SGHRS, CDR2 YFSETQ. The CDR3: CASSLGGGGDEAFF. In DNA, the CDR3 is TGCGCCAGCAGCTTAGGTGGAGGGGGGGATGAAGCTTTCTTT.

This sequence joins TRBV20-1 and TRBJ1-4; D possibly corresponds to TRBD1 (6 bases). Trimming took off 5 bases at V and 8 bases at J, with 12 bases between the two ends. Looked up from germline, CDR1 is DFQATT and CDR2 is SNEGSKA (reference sequence). The CDR3 runs 12 residues. CDR3 DNA: TGCAGTGCTCGTACAGGGAGGGAAAAACTGTTTTTT. Amino acids: CSARTGREKLFF.

The chain recombines TRBV6-6 with TRBJ2-3, with D possibly being TRBD2 (6 bases). V was pared by 6 bases and J by 4 bases, with 14 bases between. The CDR3 covers 14 residues. Germline values: CDR1 MNHNY, CDR2 SVGAGI (reference sequence). The CDR3 sequence: CASRDLAESDTQYF. The CDR3 DNA reads TGTGCCAGCAGGGATTTAGCGGAATCAGATACGCAGTATTTT.

This chain uses TRBV7-3 with TRBJ2-1, with D tentatively TRBD2 (6 bases). The CDR3 contains 14 residues. Germline CDR1 SGHTA, CDR2 FQGTGA. Trimming took off 5 bases at V and 9 bases at J, with 17 bases between the two ends. The CDR3 DNA reads as TGTGCCAGCAGCCCCGGGGAGGAGTTTTTTGAGCAGTTCTTC. Its translation is CASSPGEEFFEQFF.

V and J are TRBV5-5 and TRBJ1-1, with unresolved D. V lost 0 bases to trimming and J lost 1 base, with 7 bases between them. Germline V gene sequence: CDR1 SGHKS, CDR2 YYEKEE (reference sequence). This CDR3 spans 14 amino acids. CDR3 protein: CASSLGIRNTEAFF. For the CDR3, the DNA is TGTGCCAGCAGCTTGGGAATTAGGAACACTGAAGCTTTCTTT.

The rearrangement links TRBV7-9 to TRBJ2-4, with D perhaps TRBD1 or TRBD2 (6 bases each). The J call may be wrong; the DNA end is better matched by TRBJ2-5. The CDR3 is 17 residues long. Germline V lookup: CDR1 SEHNR, CDR2 FQNEAQ (reference sequence). As DNA, the CDR3 is TGTGCCAGCAGCTCCGGCCCAGGTGGGGGGCCTCGGGAGACCCAGTACTTC. Encoded protein: CASSSGPGGGPRETQYF.

This clonotype was found once. This chain connects TRBV6-1 to TRBJ2-2, with D uncertain. The V end was cut by 5 bases, the J end by 1 base, with 11 bases between. The CDR3 spans 15 residues. Germline CDR1 reads MNHNS; CDR2 reads SASEGT. CDR3 DNA: TGTGCCAGCAGTATACGAAACTTGAACACCGGGGAGCTGTTTTTT. This codes for CASSIRNLNTGELFF.

This clonotype was detected only once. In nucleotides, the CDR3 is TGCAGTGCTAGAGATCTTATTCGTGAGGGGTCCACAGATACGCAGTATTTT. This sequence encodes CSARDLIREGSTDTQYF. The chain combines TRBV20-1 with TRBJ2-3, with D perhaps TRBD1 or TRBD2 (5 bases each). The V and J ends lost 0 bases and 2 bases respectively, with 18 bases between them. CDR3 length equals 17 residues. Per the germline V gene, CDR1 is DFQATT and CDR2 is SNEGSKA (reference sequence).

This chain joins TRBV5-1 and TRBJ2-5, with D possibly being TRBD1 or TRBD2 (5 bases each). V lost 0 bases to trimming and J lost 7 bases, with 16 bases between them. The CDR3 loop spans 15 amino acids. Germline assignment: CDR1 SGHRS and CDR2 YFSETQ. CDR3 nucleotide sequence: TGCGCCAGCAGCTTGGAGACAGAACCTGCGGGGACCCAGTACTTC. Protein: CASSLETEPAGTQYF.